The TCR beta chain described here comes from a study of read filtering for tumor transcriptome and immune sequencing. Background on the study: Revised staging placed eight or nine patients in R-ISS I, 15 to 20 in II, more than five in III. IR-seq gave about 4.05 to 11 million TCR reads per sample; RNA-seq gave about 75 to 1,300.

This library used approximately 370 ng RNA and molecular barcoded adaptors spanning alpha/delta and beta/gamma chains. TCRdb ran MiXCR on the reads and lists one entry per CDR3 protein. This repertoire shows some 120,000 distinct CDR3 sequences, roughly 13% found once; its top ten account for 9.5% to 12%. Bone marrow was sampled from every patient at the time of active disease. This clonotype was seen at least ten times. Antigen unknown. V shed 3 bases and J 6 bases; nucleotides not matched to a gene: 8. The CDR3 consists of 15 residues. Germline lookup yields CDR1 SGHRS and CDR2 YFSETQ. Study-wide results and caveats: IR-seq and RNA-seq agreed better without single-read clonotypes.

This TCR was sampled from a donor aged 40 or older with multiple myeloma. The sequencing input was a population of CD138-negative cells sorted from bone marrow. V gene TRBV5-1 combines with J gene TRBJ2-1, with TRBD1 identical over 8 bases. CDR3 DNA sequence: TGCGCCAGCAGCTCAGGACAGGGACTTATCAATGAGCAGTTCTTC. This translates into CASSSGQGLINEQFF.